Listed here is a single T cell receptor (beta chain). Its antigen is currently not known. Base qualities are not recorded, but no much larger clone differs from it by a single base. In light of the paper, this sample's time point label describes: about 28 days (+/-7) after the second vaccine dose. AZD1222 recipients whose second dose came at about 4 weeks and those whose second dose came at about 12 weeks were combined into one group, since spike-specific TCR depth and breadth did not differ between the two schedules. Samples from vaccinated people were obtained from the UK trials COV001 and COV002, which included a single-blind randomized controlled phase 2/3 trial of AZD1222 (ChAdOx1 nCoV-19) in healthy adults. Trial participant PBMC samples were collected at day 0 and day 28 after the second dose for TCRbeta chain sequencing. This sample is drawn from a study of T cell responses to AZD1222 COVID-19 vaccine (dated by TCRdb to the early 2020s). In the study overall: A total of 230 to 250 trial participants underwent TCR sequencing, of whom about 200 received two doses of AZD1222 and 26 received two doses of the MenACWY control vaccine. Enrollment into the trials was organized by age into subgroups of 18-55, 56-69 and 70-plus years, and those subgroups contained roughly 150, 30 and 60 TCR-sequenced participants, respectively.

Overall results and qualifications from the work: The whole spike protein was spanned by vaccine-associated CD4 TCRs, and dominant responses were seen in regions 160-218 and 743-854. After two AZD1222 doses, both the breadth and the depth of spike-specific TCRs were significantly higher than at day 0 and than in MenACWY recipients. Conclusions about previously exposed vaccinees are limited, since just a handful of AZD1222 recipients were seropositive for SARS-CoV-2 at baseline. Reportedly, almost half of the unique spike-specific TCRs recognized epitopes lying outside the regions that are mutated in the B.1.351 and B.1.1.7 variants. Most participants were white British and females outnumbered males, and the authors suggested that clonal diversity may have been underestimated. Because no day 14 peak-response samples were available, the repertoires could be characterized only after the peak T cell response. In the small 56-69-year group, the increase in depth fell short of significance, most likely because of low power.

The CDR3 regions of human TCRbeta chains were subjected to immunosequencing. Per the authors' processing: Repertoire TCRs were checked for matches against a reference library of SARS-CoV-2-specific TCRs that had been generated using the MIRA antigen-specificity platform. Breadth was defined as the fraction of unique TCRs that were SARS-CoV-2-associated, and depth was defined as the fraction of total T cells that were SARS-CoV-2-associated. Using the MIRA data, each spike-specific TCR was mapped to the spike region that the TCR reacts to and placed in a CD4 or CD8 class. Log10-transformed breadth and depth values were compared by one-way ANOVA with Sidak's multiple comparisons tests. The clones in this table, taken by TCRdb from immuneACCESS, are in-frame only. Not every clone is retained; where verified, under half of the shortfall comes from an unresolved V gene, and the cause of the rest is unknown. That table is the source of V, J and clone size, and D and trimming were worked out from the DNA. Recorded for this sample are 120,000 to 150,000 clones; approximately 90% of them occurred a single time. The ten largest clones capture 2.5% to 3.5% of the sample.

Clipping removes 1 base from V and 0 bases from J, with 6 as the unmatched junction base count. The CDR3 covers 16 residues, taking in both the cysteine and the phenylalanine. Only the CDR3 DNA is retained, 48 bases long and in frame from the first base. CDR1 and CDR2 are drawn from the germline V gene (reference sequence): SGHNT, YYREEE. The sequence joins TRBV5-4 to TRBJ2-5, with TRBD2 identical over 7 junction bases. The source was peripheral blood, collected 28 days after the second AZD1222 dose. The source of this sequence is an adult who received the AZD1222 COVID-19 vaccine. The base sequence is TGTGCCAGCAGCTTGACGGGGGGATCCGACCAAGAGACCCAGTACTTC. It specifies CASSLTGGSDQETQYF. The entire variable domain, with the stretches around the CDR3 drawn from the reference TRBV5-4 and TRBJ2-5 proteins, is ETGVTQSPTHLIKTRGQQVTLRCSSQSGHNTVSWYQQALGQGPQFIFQYYREEENGRGNFPPRFSGLQFPNYSSELNVNALELDDSALYLCASSLTGGSDQETQYFGPGTRLLVL.